The 14 T cell receptor beta chains presented below share a single source sample, sequenced in a study of T cells after yellow fever vaccination. TCRdb re-derived calls from the 5' RACE reads in MiXCR, one entry per CDR3 protein. This sample has about 120,000 distinct CDR3 sequences, with 7.2% found just once. This sample comprised CD4+ T cells sorted from PBMCs, obtained around 45 days after the first yellow fever vaccination. The receptors were gathered from a man aged 18 to 35 who received the YFV17D yellow fever vaccine.

As for this clonotype: The junction and the germline gene differ at one end; a read error may be behind it. The rearrangement joins TRBV20-1 to TRBJ2-4; 8 bases align to TRBD2. CDR1 DFQATT and CDR2 SNEGSKA come from the germline V gene (reference sequence). CDR3 length equals 16 residues. The CDR3 protein is CCARKGGGTPNYIQYF. CDR3 sequence (DNA): TGCTGTGCTAGAAAGGGCGGGGGGACACCAAATTACATTCAGTACTTC.

CDR3 DNA sequence: TGTGCCATCAGTGAGAGGCAGGGACTTCCGTATAATTCACCCCTCCACTTT. Its translation: CAISERQGLPYNSPLHF. The V call is TRBV10-3, the J call TRBJ1-6; possibly TRBD1 for D (5 bases). The CDR3 loop spans 17 amino acids. V lost 2 bases, J lost 4 bases, and 15 bases lay in between. Germline V gives CDR1 ENHRY, CDR2 SYGVKD.

This clonotype has at least ten counts. The chain recombines TRBV12-3 or TRBV12-4 with TRBJ2-5; D is perhaps TRBD1 (6 bases). Trimming removed 6 bases at V and 2 bases at J, with 19 bases between. This CDR3 has 16 amino acids. The CDR3 sequence is CASSRLRGGAQETQYF. The CDR3 DNA reads TGTGCCAGCAGCCGCCTGAGAGGGGGAGCACAAGAGACCCAGTACTTC.

For this clonotype: A single base separates this from a much larger clone, so it may be a read error. The V and J genes are TRBV4-3 and TRBJ2-3; the D call may be TRBD1 or TRBD2 (6 bases each). The CDR3 is made up of 16 amino acids. Germline lookup yields CDR1 LGHNA and CDR2 YSLEER. V was pared by 4 bases and J by 4 bases, with 18 bases between. The CDR3 coding sequence is TGCGCCAGCAGCCCAAGGGGGGCGGTTCGGGCAGATACGCAGTATTTT. Residues: CASSPRGAVRADTQYF.

This clonotype came up many times. The CDR3 here is CASSLTPQIETQYF. The CDR3 DNA sequence: TGTGCCAGCAGCCTCACCCCCCAGATAGAGACCCAGTACTTC. This chain connects TRBV7-2 to TRBJ2-5, with unresolved D. The CDR3 is 14 amino acids. Germline V gives CDR1 SGHTA, CDR2 FQGNSA. V was clipped by 5 bases and J by 4 bases, with 14 bases between them.

This clonotype appeared many times. The chain couples TRBV7-3 to TRBJ2-3; 8 bases agree with TRBD2. The CDR3 is 15 residues long. V gave up 4 bases and J gave up 2 bases; unmatched junction bases: 5. Per germline, CDR1 SGHTA and CDR2 FQGTGA. CDR3 in DNA: TGTGCCAGCAGCTCGGGACTAGGTCACACAGATACGCAGTATTTT. This translates into CASSSGLGHTDTQYF.

The sample holds many counts of this clonotype. This sequence joins TRBV5-4 and TRBJ2-3, with D perhaps TRBD2 (6 bases). This CDR3 is 12 amino acids long. The V end was cut by 5 bases, the J end by 5 bases, with 9 bases between. Looked up from germline, CDR1 is SGHNT and CDR2 is YYREEE (reference sequence). The CDR3, as DNA: TGTGCCAGCAGAAGGGGAGGAGATACGCAGTATTTT. The encoded protein is CASRRGGDTQYF.

This clonotype was detected many times. V gene TRBV6-1 combines with J gene TRBJ2-1; 8 positions match TRBD1. Germline V gene sequence: CDR1 MNHNS, CDR2 SASEGT. The length of the CDR3 is 14 residues. Trimming removed 6 bases from V and 2 bases from J; junction bases left unmatched: 3. CDR3 nucleotides: TGTGCCAGCAGGCTACAGGGGGCCTACAATGAGCAGTTCTTC. Translating it yields CASRLQGAYNEQFF.

In its sample, this clonotype is medium-sized. This rearrangement joins TRBV5-1 to TRBJ1-1, with D possibly TRBD1 on 6 matching bases. CDR3 length equals 14 residues. Germline V gene sequence: CDR1 SGHRS, CDR2 YFSETQ. The V end lost 4 bases, the J end lost 3 bases, and 13 bases lay between the germline ends. CDR3 sequence: CASSTRGSDTEAFF. The CDR3 bases are TGCGCCAGCAGCACCAGGGGCTCGGACACTGAAGCTTTCTTT. Variable domain in full (rest from reference TRBV5-1 and TRBJ1-1): KAGVTQTPRYLIKTRGQQVTLSCSPISGHRSVSWYQQTPGQGLQFLFEYFSETQRNKGNFPGRFSGRQFSNSRSEMNVSTLELGDSALYLCASSTRGSDTEAFFGQGTRLTVV.

Regarding this clonotype: This sequence may be a read error, since a much larger clone differs from it by one base. CDR3 protein: CASSQELVYYEQYF. The CDR3 DNA reads as TGTGCCAGCAGCCAGGAACTCGTATACTACGAGCAGTACTTC. The chain joins TRBV7-2 to TRBJ2-7; no firm D call. The CDR3 is 14 residues long. The germline V and J ends were trimmed by 5 bases and 3 bases, with 14 bases remaining between them. The V gene's germline CDR1 is SGHTA and CDR2 FQGNSA.

This clonotype was seen at least ten times. The chain combines TRBV7-6 with TRBJ2-1, with a tentative D call TRBD2 (7 bases). The ends were cut back, 3 bases at V and 4 bases at J, with 13 bases in the middle. This CDR3 region has 15 residues. Germline CDR1 SGHVS, CDR2 FNYEAQ. The CDR3 reads CASSLGGGLYNEQFF. For the CDR3, the DNA is TGTGCCAGCAGCTTGGGCGGGGGCCTTTACAATGAGCAGTTCTTC.

At least ten counts were recorded for this clonotype. The V call is TRBV5-1, the J call TRBJ2-1; TRBD2 matches 8 bases. Looked up from germline, CDR1 is SGHRS and CDR2 is YFSETQ. This CDR3 comprises 16 residues. The V segment lost 4 bases and the J segment 9 bases; nucleotides outside the gene matches: 15. The CDR3 DNA is TGCGCCAGCAGCGGGGTAGGGGCGGGGGGCCCGCGTGAGCAGTTCTTC. The encoded protein is CASSGVGAGGPREQFF.

This clonotype was seen many times. The CDR3 loop is CSAGGWGGVPNYGYTF. The CDR3 bases are TGCAGTGCTGGGGGATGGGGCGGGGTGCCCAACTATGGCTACACCTTC. V is TRBV20-1 and J is TRBJ1-2, with D perhaps matching TRBD1 (5 bases). The CDR3 contains 16 residues. Germline loops: CDR1 DFQATT, CDR2 SNEGSKA (reference sequence). Trimming left V 5 bases short and J 2 bases short, with 21 bases between.

This clonotype was found many times. The chain joins TRBV7-3 to TRBJ1-2, with D possibly TRBD1 on 5 matching bases. Germline V CDR1 and CDR2: SGHTA, FQGTGA. Between the trimmed V and J ends, which lost 5 bases and 8 bases, there was a span of 18 bases. CDR3 size: 14 residues. The CDR3 region has the DNA TGTGCCAGCAGCGGAGGGGACCGCGCGCGCGGCTACACCTTC. Amino acids: CASSGGDRARGYTF.